This T cell receptor (beta chain) was profiled in a study of blood T cell repertoires in COVID-19. Overall study context: COVID-19 samples collected from the United States, Italy and Spain covered acute and convalescent phases.

The authors' processing: Amplification of reference gene primers provided the estimated nucleated cell counts. Measured with immunoSEQ multiplex PCR; TCRdb has only the in-frame clones, and not every one. The D gene and trimming were derived from the DNA, and the V and J assignments and clone size from that table. The top ten clones hold approximately 39% of a sample with about 80,000 clones, approximately 82% of them seen once. This CDR3 region has 13 residues. Germline lookup yields CDR1 LNHNV and CDR2 YYDKDF (reference sequence). The gene calls are TRBV15 and TRBJ2-3, with D perhaps TRBD2 (5 bases). What was sequenced was peripheral blood. The TCR was taken from a man older than 75 with active or convalescent COVID-19. CDR3: CATGISGTDTQYF. The CDR3 DNA reads as TGTGCAACCGGGATTAGCGGCACAGATACGCAGTATTTT. The complete variable domain, with remaining parts taken from reference TRBV15 and TRBJ2-3, reads DAMVIQNPRYQVTQFGKPVTLSCSQTLNHNVMYWYQQKSSQAPKLLFHYYDKDFNNEADTPDNFQSRRPNTSFCFLDIRSPGLGDTAMYLCATGISGTDTQYFGPGTRLTVL.